The 14 T cell receptor beta chains given below trace back to one sample, sequenced in a study of T cell clonality in common variable immunodeficiency. Sequenced by immunoSEQ multiplex PCR; TCRdb stores in-frame clones only, minus some. The sample shows more than 55,000 clones, none of them appearing just once. Sequencing was performed on peripheral blood mononuclear cells. These receptors all come from a person between 18 and 69 years old in good health.

This clone occurred many times. The DNA ends 3 residues before the CDR3 does, and the rest of the CDR3 is filled in from the germline J gene. This chain joins TRBV10-1 and TRBJ2-3; 7 bases match TRBD2. CDR1 is WNHNN and CDR2 is SYGVQD in the germline V gene (reference sequence). The CDR3 is 17 residues long. The V gene end was trimmed by 2 bases and the J gene end by 2 bases; junction bases not matched to a gene: 10. CDR3 sequence reads: CASSESRTRGNTDTQYF. CDR3 bases read: TGCGCCAGCAGTGAGAGCCGGACTAGAGGGAACACAGATACG.

This clone was observed at least ten times. Read data end 3 residues before the CDR3 end; the end is taken from the germline J gene. V gene TRBV2 combines with J gene TRBJ2-1, with 9 bases fitting TRBD1. V gave up 1 base and J gave up 7 bases; unmatched junction bases: 5. Looked up from germline, CDR1 is SNHLY and CDR2 is FYNNEI. This CDR3 is 15 amino acids long. The CDR3 region is CASSEVGQGLNEQFF. Partial CDR3 DNA: TGTGCCAGCAGTGAAGTAGGACAGGGGTTGAATGAG.

This clone showed up many times. The read halts 3 residues ahead of the CDR3 end, with the missing end drawn from the germline J gene. The genes are TRBV20-1 and TRBJ2-1; tentatively, D is TRBD2 (6 bases). Per germline, CDR1 DFQATT and CDR2 SNEGSKA (reference sequence). The germline V and J ends were trimmed by 3 bases and 6 bases, with 12 bases remaining between them. The length of the CDR3 is 13 residues. The CDR3: CSASRAGINEQFF. The CDR3 bases that were read are TGCAGTGCTAGCCGTGCGGGAATCAATGAG.

This clone has ten or more counts. The read comes to an end 3 residues before the CDR3 does, leaving the germline J gene to fill in the end. The chain joins TRBV6-2 or TRBV6-3 to TRBJ2-7; D is undetermined. The CDR3 has 12 residues. Trimming removed 2 bases from V and 6 bases from J, with 8 bases in between. CDR1 and CDR2 from the germline V gene are MNHEY and SVGEGT. The CDR3 loop reads CASSYSHGEQYF. Incomplete CDR3 DNA: TGTGCCAGCAGTTACAGCCATGGCGAG.

This clone has ten or more counts. The sequence runs out 3 residues before the end of the CDR3; the remainder is reconstructed from the germline J gene. The V and J genes are TRBV5-1 and TRBJ2-3; the match to TRBD2 covers 11 bases. The V and J ends lost 0 bases and 3 bases, in that order; junction bases with no gene match: 0. Germline V gene lookup returns CDR1 SGHRS and CDR2 YFSETQ. The CDR3 has 15 amino acids. The CDR3 loop is CASSLGLAGTDTQYF. The CDR3 DNA, read in part, is TGCGCCAGCAGCTTGGGACTAGCGGGAACAGATACG.

This clone was detected many times. Coverage ceases 3 residues before the CDR3 finishes, and the germline J gene fills in the end. The chain is built from TRBV28 and TRBJ2-7; 10 nucleotides agree with TRBD2. Trimming removed 10 bases from V and 4 bases from J; junction bases left unmatched: 4. Germline V gene sequence: CDR1 MDHEN, CDR2 SYDVKM. This CDR3 is 12 amino acids long. Partial CDR3 DNA: TGTGCCACTTCGACTAGCGGGTACGAG. It translates to CATSTSGYE. The whole CDR3 sequence reads CATSTSGYEQYF. The full variable domain, completed using reference TRBV28 and TRBJ2-7, is DVKVTQSSRYLVKRTGEKVFLECVQDMDHENMFWYRQDPGLGLRLIYFSYDVKMKEKGDIPEGYSVSREKKERFSLILESASTNQTSMYLCATSTSGYEQYFGPGTRLTVT.

This clone came up many times. The CDR3 end is not reached by the read, which stops 3 residues before it; the germline J gene fills it in. V usage is TRBV5-1 and J usage is TRBJ1-2; D unclear. The CDR3 runs 14 residues. Per germline, CDR1 SGHRS and CDR2 YFSETQ. V shed 0 bases and J shed 2 bases, with 8 bases lying between them. CDR3 bases read: TGCGCCAGCAGCTTGGCCGTAGAGAACTATGGC. Amino acids: CASSLAVENYG. The full CDR3 protein is CASSLAVENYGYTF.

There are many counts of this clone. Coverage ceases 3 residues before the CDR3 finishes, and the germline J gene fills in the end. V gene TRBV7-9 combines with J gene TRBJ1-1, with D maybe TRBD1 (6 bases). Trimming cost V 3 bases and J 4 bases, with 12 bases left between them. This CDR3 spans 14 amino acids. The V gene's germline CDR1 is SEHNR and CDR2 FQNEAQ (reference sequence). CDR3 region: CASSFGQGSTEAFF. The sequenced CDR3 bases are TGTGCCAGCAGCTTCGGGCAGGGGTCCACTGAA.

This clone has a count of ten or more. The sequence runs out 3 residues before the end of the CDR3; the remainder is reconstructed from the germline J gene. V gene TRBV5-1 combines with J gene TRBJ1-2; the D gene is possibly TRBD1 (5 bases). Germline V lookup: CDR1 SGHRS, CDR2 YFSETQ. The CDR3 extends over 14 amino acids. V lost 4 bases and J lost 6, with 16 bases in between. The part of the CDR3 DNA that was read is TGCGCCAGCAGCACAGCAGACAGCGGGGATGGC. The encoded protein is CASSTADSGDG. The full CDR3 protein reads CASSTADSGDGYTF.

This clone has at least ten counts. The read halts 3 residues ahead of the CDR3 end, with the missing end drawn from the germline J gene. V and J are TRBV9 and TRBJ2-7; TRBD2 might be the D (6 bases). The length of the CDR3 is 15 residues. Germline V gives CDR1 SGDLS, CDR2 YYNGEE. Deletions cut 2 bases from V and 1 base from J, with 13 bases between. The CDR3 here is CASSVDGTHSYEQYF. The DNA read from the CDR3 is TGTGCCAGCAGCGTCGACGGGACTCATTCCTACGAG.

This clone was seen many times. The read ends 3 residues before the CDR3 terminus; that terminus is restored from the germline J gene. The chain links TRBV19 to TRBJ2-5; 8 bases are a match to TRBD2. The germline CDR1 and CDR2 sequences are LNHDA and SQIVND (reference sequence). V dropped 6 bases and J dropped 3; count of bases not matched to a gene: 12. This CDR3 has 16 amino acids. CDR3 loop: CASSPPSSGNKETQYF. Partial CDR3 DNA: TGTGCCAGTAGCCCGCCGAGTAGCGGGAACAAAGAGACC.

This clone was observed many times. The CDR3 is cut off 3 residues early in the read; its end comes from the germline J gene. This chain links TRBV18 with TRBJ2-7; D perhaps matches TRBD1 (6 bases). With 3 bases removed from V and 5 bases from J, the gap between germline ends came to 17 bases. The CDR3 is 15 amino acids. Germline lookup yields CDR1 KGHSH and CDR2 LQKENI. CDR3 residues: CASSPASQQGDEQYF. Partial CDR3 DNA: TGTGCCAGCTCACCCGCGAGCCAACAGGGCGACGAG.

This clone appeared many times. The read halts 3 residues ahead of the CDR3 end, with the missing end drawn from the germline J gene. The chain carries TRBV28 and TRBJ1-3, with D possibly being TRBD1 (6 bases). Germline values: CDR1 MDHEN, CDR2 SYDVKM. The germline V and J ends were trimmed by 1 base and 4 bases, with 14 bases remaining between them. CDR3 length: 16 residues. CDR3 bases read: TGTGCCAGCAGTTTATTTTCCGGGACATTGGGAAACACC. It encodes CASSLFSGTLGNT. The entire CDR3 sequence reads CASSLFSGTLGNTIYF.

Ten or more counts support this clone. From the germline J gene comes the end of the CDR3, since the read stops 3 residues before it. The gene calls are TRBV19 and TRBJ1-1, with D perhaps TRBD1 (6 bases). The CDR3 runs to 14 residues. V lost 3 bases and J 4 bases, leaving 12 bases between the germline ends. Germline CDR1 LNHDA, CDR2 SQIVND (reference sequence). CDR3 bases read: TGTGCCAGTAGTATTAAGACAGGCCCCACTGAA. Translation gives CASSIKTGPTE. The complete CDR3 protein is CASSIKTGPTEAFF.